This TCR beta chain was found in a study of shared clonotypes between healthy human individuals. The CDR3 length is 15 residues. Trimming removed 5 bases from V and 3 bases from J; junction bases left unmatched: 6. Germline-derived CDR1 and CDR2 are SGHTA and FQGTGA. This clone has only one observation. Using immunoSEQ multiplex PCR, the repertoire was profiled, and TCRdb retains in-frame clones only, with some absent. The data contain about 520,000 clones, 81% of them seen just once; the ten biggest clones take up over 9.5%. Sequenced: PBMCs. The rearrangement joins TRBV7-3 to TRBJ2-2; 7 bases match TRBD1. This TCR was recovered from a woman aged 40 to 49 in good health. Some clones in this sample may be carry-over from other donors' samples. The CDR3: CASSPRTGDTGELFF. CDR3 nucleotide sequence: TGTGCCAGCAGCCCCCGGACAGGCGACACCGGGGAGCTGTTTTTT.